This TCR beta chain was documented in a study of blood T cell repertoires in COVID-19. This CDR3 is built from 12 residues. Germline values: CDR1 SGHNT, CDR2 YENEEA. V was clipped by 6 bases and J by 6 bases, with 12 bases between them. Profiled with immunoSEQ multiplex PCR; TCRdb holds only in-frame clones, not every one. The sample includes approximately 63,000 clones, about 86% of them seen just once. This clone has just a few counts. The source material was peripheral blood. V is TRBV11-3 and J is TRBJ2-7, with D possibly TRBD2 on 5 matching bases. The clonotype was recovered from a woman aged 80 or over with active COVID-19. As DNA, the CDR3 is TGTGCCAGCAGTCCGGGGTTTGGCGAGCAGTACTTC. Translating it yields CASSPGFGEQYF.